This entry is about one T cell receptor (beta chain). Its antigen is not identified. The sample comes from a study of shared clonotypes between healthy human individuals. The method was immunoSEQ multiplex PCR; TCRdb's version includes in-frame clones alone and lacks a portion of them. The sample includes fewer than 1.4 million clones, approximately 80% seen only once; the top ten take 0.61%. Every donor was a Caucasian adult from Nashville, Tennessee. Splitting the CD4+ cells yielded a CD45RA+ naive subset and a CD45RA-negative memory subset. This CDR3 is built from 14 residues. Germline values: CDR1 MNHNS, CDR2 SASEGT. V was clipped by 4 bases and J by 0 bases, with 9 bases between them. Study results and caveats: Only blood was sampled; tissue repertoires likely differ.

Sequencing was done on a sample of memory CD4+ T cells from PBMCs. The subset denotes: CD45RA-negative fraction. The genes are TRBV6-1 and TRBJ1-1; tentative D call: TRBD1 (5 bases). This TCR was recovered from a man aged 18-30 years in good health. Some clones in this sample may be carry-over from other donors' samples. CDR3 coding DNA: TGTGCCAGCAGTGGACAGCCCATGAACACTGAAGCTTTCTTT. This sequence encodes CASSGQPMNTEAFF.